This TCR beta chain is drawn from a study of vaccination and CD4 T cells after COVID-19 (dated by TCRdb to between 2020 and 2023). Study-wide context: Every convalescent patient had a positive nasal swab PCR test for SARS-CoV-2, with mild disease in roughly 10 patients and severe disease in one. In the convalescent cohort there were six males and four females, among whom were two Hispanic individuals, seven Caucasians, two Asians and one multiracial person. Post-COVID blood samples from convalescent patients were collected a median of about 110 days after diagnosis, with a range of roughly 30 to 170 days. The time from the second vaccine dose to post-vaccine blood sampling had a median of roughly 70 days and ranged from roughly 12 to 250 days. Participants received two doses of either the Pfizer-BioNTech BNT162b2 vaccine (n=8) or the Moderna mRNA-1273 vaccine (n=2). In roughly eleven COVID-19 convalescent patients and a handful of infection-naive healthy vaccine recipients, the spike-specific CD4+ TCR repertoire before mRNA vaccination was compared with the repertoire after mRNA vaccination.

This clonotype has only one observation. The antigen it binds to is not known. No much larger clone exists at a distance of one base, and base qualities are not known. A read on its own is weak evidence. The convalescent patients' positive SARS-CoV-2 PCR tests fell between March and December 2020, which was before the Alpha, Beta and Delta variants emerged in the United States. Ficoll-Paque Plus gradient centrifugation was used to isolate PBMCs from whole blood, and the isolated PBMCs were then either used fresh or cryopreserved at -140C. Its CDR3 holds 13 amino acids, cysteine through phenylalanine. Of the read, only the CDR3 DNA is kept; its 39 bases are in frame from base 1. Between the V and J ends, shortened by 6 bases and 7 bases respectively, the junction contains 10 bases. Per the germline V gene, MNHNS is the CDR1 and SASEGT is the CDR2. Library preparation used PCR. TCRdb names Illumina iSeq 100 as the instrument used. The source study handled its data this way. Non-productive sequences were removed, and CDR3s not starting with C, not ending with F or W, or shorter than 7 amino acids were discarded. Levenshtein distances (stringdist) and unrooted phylogenetic trees (ape) in R version 3.6.1 were used to assess CDR3 homology. TCRdb reanalyzed the raw reads on its own, using fastp at Q25 for trimming and MiXCR for clone calling, and kept in-frame beta chains. Rows are combined by CDR3 protein, so each entry shows the most common genes and DNA. The V and J calls were not made by the authors but by TCRdb's processing. The sample contains around 14,000 distinct CDR3 sequences, less than 70% of them found a single time. Of the sample, about 1.1% is held by the ten largest clones.

The full study reports these points: Only a relatively small number of convalescent patients were included in the study, and early timepoints following natural infection were not analyzed. Among the post-vaccine SARS-CoV-2-reactive clones in convalescent patients, a median approximately 90% showed up only after vaccination, which suggests vaccine-specific priming. In convalescent patients, nearly all vaccine-specific clones (304 of 307) were found to be mono-reactive for SARS-CoV-2 spike rather than cross-reactive with common cold coronaviruses. The median count of SARS-CoV-2-reactive clonotypes went up from 20 to 25 after infection to 38 after vaccination, although the change was not significant.

The sequenced sample was CD4+ T cells from blood, obtained after SARS-CoV-2 vaccination. Recombination connected TRBV6-1 to TRBJ1-6; a tentative D call is TRBD1 (6 bases match). This TCR was recovered from a human donor who had recovered from COVID-19. The CDR3 sequence is CASRGTLNSPLHF. Read as DNA, the sequence is TGTGCCAGCAGGGGGACACTGAATTCACCCCTCCACTTT.